Listed below are T cell receptor beta chains from one sample, sequenced in a study of control samples from healthy donors and cancer patients. Method: immunoSEQ multiplex PCR; TCRdb's copy keeps in-frame clones and lacks some. The sample holds tens of thousands of clones, around 95% seen once. Input material: blood. The source is a woman aged 25-40 years in good health. CDR3s include the opening cysteine and the closing phenylalanine or tryptophan. The D gene is left open where the match is weak. The size entry is marked missing in some rows and otherwise reads once, few, many or a size class.

TRBD1,TRBV29-1,TRBJ2-1,NA,CSVEGDRFGNEQFF,TGCAGCGTTGAAGGGGACAGGTTTGGTAATGAGCAGTTCTTC
TRBD1,TRBV2,TRBJ1-3,NA,CASSAFGTGPNTIYF,TGTGCCAGCAGTGCCTTCGGGACAGGGCCAAACACCATATATTTT
NA,TRBV3-1/TRBV3-2,TRBJ2-5,NA,CASSQDKETQYF,TGTGCCAGCAGCCAAGATAAGGAGACCCAGTACTTC
TRBD2,TRBV19,TRBJ2-1,once,CASSAAGTIAPYNEQFF,TGTGCCAGTAGTGCAGCCGGGACTATTGCCCCCTACAATGAGCAGTTCTTC
NA,TRBV29-1,TRBJ2-7,NA,CSVRTAFYEQYF,TGCAGCGTCCGGACAGCGTTCTACGAGCAGTACTTC
TRBD1,TRBV28,TRBJ1-2,NA,CASSLYTGGYGYTF,TGTGCCAGCAGTTTATATACAGGGGGCTATGGCTACACCTTC
NA,TRBV15,TRBJ2-7,few,CATSRALAGPKYEQYF,TGTGCCACCAGCAGAGCCCTGGCGGGACCGAAATACGAGCAGTACTTC
TRBD2,TRBV20-1,TRBJ2-2,NA,CSASYAGVDTGELFF,TGCAGTGCTAGTTACGCGGGAGTTGACACCGGGGAGCTGTTTTTT
TRBD2,TRBV2,TRBJ2-1,NA,CASSETSGGWYNEQFF,TGTGCCAGCAGTGAGACTAGCGGGGGGTGGTACAATGAGCAGTTCTTC
NA,TRBV24-1,TRBJ1-4,NA,CATSDGGARGEKLFF,TGTGCCACCAGTGACGGTGGGGCCAGGGGTGAAAAACTGTTTTTT
NA,TRBV29-1,TRBJ1-1,NA,CSVGRGAEAFF,TGCAGCGTTGGTCGGGGGGCTGAAGCTTTCTTT
NA,TRBV28,TRBJ1-1,once,CASSPSLGGNTEAFF,TGTGCCAGCAGTCCGTCCTTGGGGGGGAACACTGAAGCTTTCTTT
TRBD1,TRBV28,TRBJ1-1,NA,CASSPSRQGRPTEAFF,TGTGCCAGCAGTCCCTCTCGACAGGGTCGGCCCACTGAAGCTTTCTTT
TRBD2,TRBV28,TRBJ2-7,NA,CASSLGTNFYEQYF,TGTGCCAGCAGTCTAGGGACTAACTTCTACGAGCAGTACTTC
NA,TRBV7-2,TRBJ1-3,NA,CASSSTGTTLGNTIYF,TGTGCCAGCAGCTCAACCGGGACAACTCTGGGAAACACCATATATTTT
NA,TRBV7-2,TRBJ2-2,once,CASSLAGTGTGELFF,TGTGCCAGCAGCTTAGCCGGGACGGGCACCGGGGAGCTGTTTTTT
NA,TRBV4-1,TRBJ1-1,NA,CASSHSDRADTEAFF,TGCGCCAGCAGCCATTCGGACAGAGCGGACACTGAAGCTTTCTTT
TRBD2,TRBV2,TRBJ2-3,NA,CASRGLAGRSTDTQYF,TGTGCCAGCAGGGGACTAGCGGGACGTAGCACAGATACGCAGTATTTT
TRBD1,TRBV5-1,TRBJ2-3,NA,CASSPDRGAADTQYF,TGCGCCAGCAGCCCGGACAGGGGGGCGGCCGATACGCAGTATTTT
TRBD1,TRBV19,TRBJ1-2,NA,CASSPRTGDYTF,TGTGCCAGTAGTCCCCGGACAGGTGACTACACCTTC
NA,TRBV3-1/TRBV3-2,TRBJ1-2,NA,CASSEIPGPNYGYTF,TGTGCCAGCAGCGAAATTCCCGGCCCGAACTATGGCTACACCTTC
TRBD1,TRBV18,TRBJ1-1,NA,CASLNRGRGTEAFF,TGTGCCAGCTTGAACAGGGGGAGAGGCACTGAAGCTTTCTTT
NA,TRBV19,TRBJ1-2,NA,CASSMTGTIGYTF,TGTGCCAGTAGTATGACCGGGACTATTGGCTACACCTTC
TRBD2,TRBV24-1,TRBJ2-7,NA,CATATSGRSYEQYF,TGTGCCACAGCGACTAGCGGACGCTCCTACGAGCAGTACTTC
TRBD2,TRBV18,TRBJ2-3,NA,CASSPRAPSLSGSTDTQYF,TGTGCCAGCTCACCACGAGCCCCTAGTCTGAGCGGGAGTACAGATACGCAGTATTTT
NA,TRBV11-2,TRBJ1-1,NA,CASSLVSNTEAFF,TGTGCCAGCAGCTTAGTGTCGAACACTGAAGCTTTCTTT
TRBD2,TRBV19,TRBJ2-1,NA,CASSQQPSGRPGDEQFF,TGTGCCAGTAGCCAGCAGCCTAGCGGGAGGCCGGGGGATGAGCAGTTCTTC
NA,TRBV15,TRBJ2-7,NA,CATSVLGTSFSYEQYF,TGTGCCACCAGTGTGCTTGGGACAAGCTTTTCCTACGAGCAGTACTTC
NA,TRBV27,TRBJ2-1,NA,CASSSNGYNEQFF,TGTGCCAGCAGTTCTAACGGGTACAATGAGCAGTTCTTC
NA,TRBV28,TRBJ2-3,NA,CASSLAAGPSTDTQYF,TGTGCCAGCAGTTTGGCGGCAGGGCCTAGCACAGATACGCAGTATTTT
TRBD2,TRBV28,TRBJ2-1,NA,CASSLSSGRGYNEQFF,TGTGCCAGCAGTTTATCTAGCGGGAGAGGATACAATGAGCAGTTCTTC
NA,TRBV27,TRBJ2-7,NA,CASRPRVSPYEQYF,TGTGCCAGCAGACCTCGAGTGTCTCCCTACGAGCAGTACTTC
NA,TRBV12-5,TRBJ2-7,NA,CASGLPGGEQYF,TGTGCTAGTGGCCTCCCCGGGGGCGAGCAGTACTTC
TRBD2,TRBV28,TRBJ2-1,NA,CASSLTSGNKQFF,TGTGCCAGCAGTTTGACTAGCGGGAACAAGCAGTTCTTC
NA,TRBV29-1,TRBJ1-4,NA,CSVEEPGATNEKLFF,TGCAGCGTTGAAGAACCAGGGGCGACTAATGAAAAACTGTTTTTT
NA,TRBV19,TRBJ1-5,few,CASSIIPSNQPQHF,TGTGCCAGTAGTATTATCCCTAGCAATCAGCCCCAGCATTTT
NA,TRBV29-1,TRBJ1-1,NA,CSVSKGIMNTEAFF,TGCAGCGTCAGTAAAGGGATAATGAACACTGAAGCTTTCTTT
NA,TRBV7-9,TRBJ1-2,NA,CASSLASANYGYTF,TGTGCCAGCAGCTTAGCGTCAGCTAACTATGGCTACACCTTC
TRBD1,TRBV28,TRBJ2-2,NA,CASTQSGQGENTGELFF,TGTGCCAGCACCCAATCCGGACAGGGAGAGAACACCGGGGAGCTGTTTTTT
TRBD1,TRBV28,TRBJ1-5,NA,CASSSPGTGARPQHF,TGTGCCAGCAGTTCCCCCGGGACAGGGGCCCGGCCCCAGCATTTT
NA,TRBV6-6,TRBJ1-2,NA,CASSPQDGNYGYTF,TGTGCCAGCAGCCCCCAGGACGGGAACTATGGCTACACCTTC
TRBD2,TRBV6-2/TRBV6-3,TRBJ2-5,NA,CASSSGLAGQETQYF,TGTGCCAGCAGTTCGGGACTAGCGGGGCAAGAGACCCAGTACTTC
NA,TRBV4-2,TRBJ1-2,NA,CASSQDIGADYGYTF,TGTGCCAGCAGCCAAGATATCGGGGCTGACTATGGCTACACCTTC
NA,TRBV10-3,TRBJ1-3,NA,CASRGDGTIYF,TGTGCCAGCCGGGGGGATGGGACCATATATTTT
NA,TRBV6-5,TRBJ1-1,NA,CASKTAMNTEAFF,TGTGCCAGCAAGACAGCTATGAACACTGAAGCTTTCTTT
NA,TRBV6-6,TRBJ2-1,NA,CASSYSRGVEQFF,TGTGCCAGCAGTTACTCGAGGGGGGTTGAGCAGTTCTTC
NA,TRBV5-1,TRBJ2-1,few,CASSLDRDHGEQFF,TGCGCCAGCAGCTTGGATAGGGATCACGGTGAGCAGTTCTTC
TRBD1,TRBV6-5,TRBJ2-2,once,CASRDRVMDTGELFF,TGTGCCAGCAGGGACAGGGTTATGGACACCGGGGAGCTGTTTTTT
NA,TRBV11-2,TRBJ2-7,NA,CASSFGDSYEQYF,TGTGCCAGCAGCTTTGGGGATTCCTACGAGCAGTACTTC
NA,TRBV27,TRBJ2-7,NA,CASSFTGPDYEQYF,TGTGCCAGCAGTTTTACGGGGCCCGACTACGAGCAGTACTTC
NA,TRBV5-1,TRBJ2-3,NA,CASSPDYTDTQYF,TGCGCCAGCAGCCCCGACTACACAGATACGCAGTATTTT
NA,TRBV19,TRBJ2-7,NA,CASSIEPTSYEQYF,TGTGCCAGTAGTATAGAGCCTACTTCCTACGAGCAGTACTTC
TRBD2,TRBV3-1/TRBV3-2,TRBJ2-5,NA,CASSQPTSGREGETQYF,TGTGCCAGCAGCCAACCGACTAGCGGGAGGGAGGGGGAGACCCAGTACTTC
NA,TRBV19,TRBJ2-2,NA,CASSEFGEFFAGELFF,TGTGCCAGTAGTGAGTTCGGGGAGTTTTTTGCCGGGGAGCTGTTTTTT
TRBD1,TRBV11-2,TRBJ1-1,once,CASSLVGGEGEAFF,TGTGCCAGCAGCTTAGTAGGGGGCGAGGGTGAAGCTTTCTTT
TRBD1,TRBV28,TRBJ1-4,NA,CASSRTGTREKLFF,TGTGCCAGCAGTAGGACAGGGACGCGCGAAAAACTGTTTTTT
NA,TRBV6-5,TRBJ1-1,once,CASGWGGNTEAFF,TGTGCCAGCGGGTGGGGAGGGAACACTGAAGCTTTCTTT
NA,TRBV28,TRBJ1-2,once,CASNTRDPIQGYTF,TGTGCCAGCAACACCCGGGACCCCATCCAGGGCTACACCTTC
NA,TRBV13,TRBJ2-7,NA,CASSLRRAAGDQYF,TGTGCCAGCAGCCTAAGACGGGCCGCAGGAGATCAGTACTTC
NA,TRBV2,TRBJ2-7,NA,CASRRETEEQYF,TGTGCCAGCAGAAGGGAGACAGAAGAGCAGTACTTC